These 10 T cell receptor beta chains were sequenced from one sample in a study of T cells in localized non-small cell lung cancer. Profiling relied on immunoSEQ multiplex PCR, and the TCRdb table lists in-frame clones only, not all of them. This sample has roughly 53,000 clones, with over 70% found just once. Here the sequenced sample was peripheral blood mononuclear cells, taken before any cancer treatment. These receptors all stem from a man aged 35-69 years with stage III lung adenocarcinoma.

CDR3 protein: CASSYNTGPPGAFF. The DNA for the CDR3 is TGTGCCAGCAGTTATAATACAGGGCCCCCGGGAGCTTTCTTT. The chain carries TRBV6-5 and TRBJ1-1; D is possibly TRBD1 (6 bases). The CDR3 has 14 amino acids. From germline, CDR1 is MNHEY and CDR2 SVGAGI. V was clipped by 3 bases and J by 10 bases, with 18 bases between them.

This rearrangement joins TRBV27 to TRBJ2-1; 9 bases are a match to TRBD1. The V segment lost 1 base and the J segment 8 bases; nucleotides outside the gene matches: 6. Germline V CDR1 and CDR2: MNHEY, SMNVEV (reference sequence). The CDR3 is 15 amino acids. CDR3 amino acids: CASSLLGQGTYEQFF. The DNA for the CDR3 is TGTGCCAGCAGTTTATTAGGACAGGGGACGTATGAGCAGTTCTTC.

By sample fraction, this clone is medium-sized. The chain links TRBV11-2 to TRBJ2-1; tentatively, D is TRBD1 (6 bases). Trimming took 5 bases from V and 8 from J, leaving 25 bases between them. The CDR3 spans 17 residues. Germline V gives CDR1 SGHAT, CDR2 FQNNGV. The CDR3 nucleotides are TGTGCCAGCAGCCCCCCCCCTCTAGTCCCCAGGGGCGATGAGCAGTTCTTC. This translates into CASSPPPLVPRGDEQFF. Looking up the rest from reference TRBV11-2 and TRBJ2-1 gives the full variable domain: EAGVAQSPRYKIIEKRQSVAFWCNPISGHATLYWYQQILGQGPKLLIQFQNNGVVDDSQLPKDRFSAERLKGVDSTLKIQPAKLEDSAVYLCASSPPPLVPRGDEQFFGPGTRLTVL.

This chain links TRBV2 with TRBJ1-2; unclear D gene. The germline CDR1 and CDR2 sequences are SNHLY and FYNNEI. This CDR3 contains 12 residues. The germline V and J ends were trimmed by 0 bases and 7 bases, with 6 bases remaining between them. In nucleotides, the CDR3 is TGTGCCAGCAGTGAAGCCTACGGTGGCTACACCTTC. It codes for CASSEAYGGYTF.

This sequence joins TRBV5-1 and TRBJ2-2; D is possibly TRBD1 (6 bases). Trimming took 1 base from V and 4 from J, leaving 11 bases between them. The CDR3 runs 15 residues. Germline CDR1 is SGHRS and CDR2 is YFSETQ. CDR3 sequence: CASSLISGATGELFF. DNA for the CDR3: TGCGCCAGCAGCTTGATCTCAGGGGCCACCGGGGAGCTGTTTTTT. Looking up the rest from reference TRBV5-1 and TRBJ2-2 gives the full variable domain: KAGVTQTPRYLIKTRGQQVTLSCSPISGHRSVSWYQQTPGQGLQFLFEYFSETQRNKGNFPGRFSGRQFSNSRSEMNVSTLELGDSALYLCASSLISGATGELFFGEGSRLTVL.

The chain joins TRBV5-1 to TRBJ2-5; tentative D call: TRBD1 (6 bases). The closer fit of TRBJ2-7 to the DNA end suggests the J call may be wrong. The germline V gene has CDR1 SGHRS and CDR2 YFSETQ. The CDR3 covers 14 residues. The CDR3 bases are TGCGCCAGCAGCTTGATCCAGGGGTCCTACGAGCAGTACTTC. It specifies CASSLIQGSYEQYF.

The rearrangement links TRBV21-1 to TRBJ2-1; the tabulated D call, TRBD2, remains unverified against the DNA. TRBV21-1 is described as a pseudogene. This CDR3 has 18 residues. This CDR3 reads CASSKGPKRGNSYNEQFF. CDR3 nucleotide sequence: TGTGCCAGCAGCAAAGGGCCTAAGCGGGGGAACTCCTACAATGAGCAGTTCTTC.

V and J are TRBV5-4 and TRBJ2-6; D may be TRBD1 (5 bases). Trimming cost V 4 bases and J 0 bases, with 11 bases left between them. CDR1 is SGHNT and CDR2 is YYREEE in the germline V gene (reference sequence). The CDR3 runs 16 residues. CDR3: CASSRDSFSGANVLTF. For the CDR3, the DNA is TGTGCCAGCAGCCGAGACAGCTTCTCTGGGGCCAACGTCCTGACTTTC.

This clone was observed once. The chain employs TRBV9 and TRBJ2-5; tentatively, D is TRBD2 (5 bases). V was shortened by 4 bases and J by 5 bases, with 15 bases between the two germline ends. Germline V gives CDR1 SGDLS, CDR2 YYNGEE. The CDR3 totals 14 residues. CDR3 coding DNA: TGTGCCAGCAGCTCCGGACTTATGTTGGAGACCCAGTACTTC. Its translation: CASSSGLMLETQYF.

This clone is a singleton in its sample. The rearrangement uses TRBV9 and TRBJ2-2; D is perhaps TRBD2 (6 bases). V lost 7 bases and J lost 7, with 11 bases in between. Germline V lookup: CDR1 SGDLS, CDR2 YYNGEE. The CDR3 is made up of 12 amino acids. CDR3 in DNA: TGTGCCAGCGGAGGGGCTGGCGGGGAGCTGTTTTTT. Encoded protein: CASGGAGGELFF.